The 6 T cell receptor beta chains reported below all come from one sample, sequenced in a study of T cells in Graves' hyperthyroidism and ophthalmopathy. Amplified TCR beta CDR3 regions derived from RNA transcripts. Using the HTBI primer set, a first-round RT-PCR was run on the TCR CDR3. One entry per CDR3 protein, called by TCRdb with MiXCR from the multiplex PCR reads. Of about 590,000 distinct CDR3 sequences in the sample, 15% to 19% were seen once. Source material: blood. Source of these receptors: a woman younger than 45 with Graves' hyperthyroidism.

This clonotype was observed at least ten times. The chain uses TRBV5-1 and TRBJ2-7, with a possible D match to TRBD2 (6 bases). This CDR3 has 15 amino acids. Germline V gives CDR1 SGHRS, CDR2 YFSETQ. Deletions cut 4 bases from V and 1 base from J, with 15 bases between. The CDR3 is CASSPIRAGSYEQYF. CDR3 nucleotides: TGCGCCAGCAGCCCTATCCGAGCGGGTTCCTACGAGCAGTACTTC.

This clonotype has more than one count but fewer than ten. The chain combines TRBV29-1 with TRBJ2-6; the D gene is possibly TRBD2 (5 bases). CDR3 length: 13 residues. Germline V gene data show CDR1 as SQVTM and CDR2 as ANQGSEA. Trimming cost V 4 bases and J 4 bases, with 8 bases left between them. The CDR3 bases are TGCAGCGTTGCGGGAAGCGGGGCCAACGTCCTGACTTTC. Residues: CSVAGSGANVLTF.

This clonotype showed up many times. CDR3 sequence reads: CASSFGQGTEAFF. CDR3 nucleotide sequence: TGTGCCAGCAGCTTCGGACAGGGCACTGAAGCTTTCTTT. The chain links TRBV11-2 to TRBJ1-1; 8 bases match TRBD1. Trimming took 3 bases from V and 4 from J; bases not matched to a gene: 1. The germline gives CDR1 SGHAT, CDR2 FQNNGV. This CDR3 comprises 13 residues.

This clonotype was found many times. The V and J genes are TRBV20-1 and TRBJ1-1; the D is unclear. The CDR3 has 12 amino acids. Deletions cut 4 bases from V and 6 bases from J, with 12 bases between. Germline V CDR1 and CDR2: DFQATT, SNEGSKA (reference sequence). Here the CDR3 DNA reads TGCAGTGCTATTGGCGCGAGGCCTGAAGCTTTCTTT. The encoded protein is CSAIGARPEAFF.

This clonotype has a count of ten or more. The rearrangement joins TRBV7-9 to TRBJ1-4; no clear D gene. The germline CDR1 and CDR2 sequences are SEHNR and FQNEAQ (reference sequence). The CDR3 has 11 residues. V dropped 4 bases and J dropped 11 bases, with 8 bases sitting between them. This chain's CDR3 is CASSSGLKLFF. Written as DNA, the CDR3 is TGTGCCAGCAGCTCGGGCTTGAAACTGTTTTTT.

In this sample, this clonotype turned up a few times. The chain combines TRBV4-1 with TRBJ1-1; the D is unclear. Germline V CDR1 and CDR2: MGHRA, YSYEKL. The V end lost 1 base, the J end lost 5 bases, and 5 bases lay between the germline ends. CDR3 size: 12 residues. The CDR3 coding sequence is TGCGCCAGCAGCCAAGCTCAGACTGAAGCTTTCTTT. This codes for CASSQAQTEAFF.